Described below is a single T cell receptor beta chain sequence and its context. TCRdb reanalysed the reads using MiXCR and keeps one entry per CDR3 protein. The sample consists of some 400,000 distinct CDR3 sequences, about a third of them appearing once. The sample originates from a study of T cell repertoires in cytomegalovirus infection. This CDR3 comprises 17 residues. V shed 1 base and J 9 bases; nucleotides not matched to a gene: 10. The germline V gene has CDR1 SGHVS and CDR2 FNYEAQ. Material: PBMCs. The receptor was isolated from a human donor in good health (CMV status not recorded). Some clones in this sample may be carry-over from other donors' samples. The rearrangement joins TRBV7-6 to TRBJ1-6; 9 bases are shared with TRBD1. The CDR3 here is CASSLVERDRALSPLHF. The CDR3 coding sequence is TGTGCCAGCAGCTTAGTAGAGCGGGACAGGGCGCTTTCACCCCTCCACTTT.